The present TCR beta chain was sequenced within a study of cytomegalovirus exposure and HLA in healthy donors. Notes on the study in general: TCR beta V- and J-gene trimming, according to a later analysis, was linked to a missense DCLRE1C variant. Certain indistinguishable V segments, among them TRBV6-2 and TRBV6-3, were excluded.

Turning to this clone: Its antigen is still unknown.

The CDR3 extends over 14 amino acids. J gave up 4 bases and V 6 bases, and 5 bases lay outside the gene matches. Germline CDR1 reads MNHNS; CDR2 reads SASEGT. Primers for the PCR totalled 60 Vbeta and 13 Jbeta. Libraries were prepared by immunoSEQ multiplex PCR; TCRdb keeps only in-frame clonotypes and omits some of them. The repertoire holds about 82,000 clones, with less than 80% as singletons. Sequencing was performed on PBMCs. This sequence was found in a human donor in good health. The chain employs TRBV6-1 and TRBJ2-2, with 7 bases aligning to TRBD2. This CDR3 is CASRRGGITGELFF. CDR3 sequence (DNA): TGTGCCAGCAGAAGGGGAGGGATCACCGGGGAGCTGTTTTTT.